Below, 3 T cell receptor beta chains from the same sample are listed, as sequenced in a study of CD8+ T cells in alopecia areata. Treatment: oral pan-JAK inhibitor, 5-10 mg twice daily. Following extraction, RNA underwent reverse transcription to cDNA, which served as the sequencing template. TCRdb keeps only in-frame clones here, not all; method: immunoSEQ multiplex PCR. The sample shows 98,000 or so clones, approximately 60% of them seen only once. Sample: CD8+ T cells sorted from blood, taken at week 4, from a patient treated with tofacitinib. Source of these receptors: a human donor with alopecia areata.

This clone turned up a few times. Written as DNA, the CDR3 is TGCGCCAGCAGCCAAGACGGAGATACGCAGTATTTT. Translated, it gives CASSQDGDTQYF. The chain couples TRBV4-1 to TRBJ2-3; D is unclear. From germline, CDR1 is MGHRA and CDR2 YSYEKL. V lost 0 bases and J 5 bases, leaving 3 bases between the germline ends. The CDR3 has 12 amino acids.

This clone has just a few counts. The rearrangement joins TRBV7-6 to TRBJ2-2, with D hard to call. Germline CDR1 and CDR2: SGHVS and FNYEAQ. The CDR3 covers 12 residues. Trimming removed 5 bases at V and 5 bases at J, with 6 bases between. This chain's CDR3 is CASSVSTGELFF. Written as DNA, the CDR3 is TGTGCCAGCAGCGTCTCGACCGGGGAGCTGTTTTTT.

V gene TRBV27 combines with J gene TRBJ2-7, with a possible D match to TRBD2 (7 bases). Looked up from germline, CDR1 is MNHEY and CDR2 is SMNVEV (reference sequence). This CDR3 is 15 amino acids long. V was trimmed by 6 bases and J by 4 bases, leaving 19 bases between them. The DNA of the CDR3 is TGTGCCAGCAGCCGGGGGAGGGGGACAAGATACGAGCAGTACTTC. Translating it yields CASSRGRGTRYEQYF.